The 8 T cell receptor beta chains below were found in one sample sequenced in a study of blood T cell repertoires in COVID-19. Some clones are missing from TCRdb's copy, which holds only in-frame ones; the method was immunoSEQ multiplex PCR. The data contain some 320,000 clones, more than 70% of them singletons. Sequences were obtained from peripheral blood. The source of these receptors is a woman under 40 who had recovered from COVID-19.

The chain uses TRBV24-1 and TRBJ2-2, with D perhaps matching TRBD1 (6 bases). V lost 1 base and J lost 5, with 7 bases in between. This CDR3 is built from 14 residues. From germline, CDR1 is KGHDR and CDR2 SFDVKD. Here the CDR3 reads CATSDFRGTGELFF. CDR3 DNA sequence: TGTGCCACCAGTGATTTTAGGGGGACCGGGGAGCTGTTTTTT.

V gene TRBV5-4 combines with J gene TRBJ1-1, with D maybe TRBD1 (6 bases). V lost 1 base and J 0 bases, leaving 10 bases between the germline ends. Germline CDR1 is SGHNT and CDR2 is YYREEE (reference sequence). CDR3 length: 15 amino acids. In DNA, the CDR3 is TGTGCCAGCAGCTTGACAGGACAGATGAACACTGAAGCTTTCTTT. Translating gives CASSLTGQMNTEAFF.

The rearrangement joins TRBV29-1 to TRBJ1-5, with 8 bases matching TRBD1. From germline, CDR1 is SQVTM and CDR2 ANQGSEA. The trim removed 4 bases at V and 2 bases at J, leaving 4 bases unmatched. This CDR3 region has 14 residues. CDR3 sequence reads: CSVGETGGNQPQHF. The CDR3 DNA reads as TGCAGCGTTGGCGAGACAGGGGGCAATCAGCCCCAGCATTTT. Variable domain in full (rest from reference TRBV29-1 and TRBJ1-5): SAVISQKPSRDICQRGTSLTIQCQVDSQVTMMFWYRQQPGQSLTLIATANQGSEATYESGFVIDKFPISRPNLTFSTLTVSNMSPEDSSIYLCSVGETGGNQPQHFGDGTRLSIL.

This chain links TRBV5-1 with TRBJ2-5; 9 bases are a match to TRBD1. The CDR3 has 17 residues. Germline trimming cut 2 bases from V and 4 bases from J; bases unmatched to any gene: 12. The V gene's germline CDR1 is SGHRS and CDR2 YFSETQ. CDR3 DNA sequence: TGCGCCAGCAGCTTTCGGTCACCGGACAGGGGCGGAGAGACCCAGTACTTC. Translation gives CASSFRSPDRGGETQYF.

V and J are TRBV2 and TRBJ2-2; a possible D gene is TRBD1 (6 bases). Trimming stripped 6 bases from V and 4 bases from J, with 12 bases between. Looked up from germline, CDR1 is SNHLY and CDR2 is FYNNEI. The CDR3 length is 14 residues. The CDR3 coding sequence is TGTGCCAGCAGCAGTCAGGGGATCACCGGGGAGCTGTTTTTT. Translated, it gives CASSSQGITGELFF.

This clone was seen more than once but under ten times. The gene calls are TRBV5-4 and TRBJ2-7, with TRBD2 as a possible D gene (5 bases). Trimming took 4 bases from V and 6 from J, leaving 20 bases between them. The CDR3 has 15 amino acids. CDR1 SGHNT and CDR2 YYREEE come from the germline V gene (reference sequence). The DNA for the CDR3 is TGTGCCAGCAGCGATTCCCGGGAATCCCTTCTCGAGCAGTACTTC. Translating it yields CASSDSRESLLEQYF.

The rearrangement uses TRBV7-2 and TRBJ1-1; 8 bases match TRBD1. J was trimmed by 5 bases and V by 5 bases; bases with no gene match: 10. The CDR3 is 15 amino acids. Germline V lookup: CDR1 SGHTA, CDR2 FQGNSA. CDR3 region: CASSTQGQAGTEAFF. The CDR3 coding sequence is TGTGCCAGCAGCACCCAGGGACAGGCGGGAACTGAAGCTTTCTTT.

The V call is TRBV27, the J call TRBJ1-6; 9 nucleotides agree with TRBD1. Germline loops: CDR1 MNHEY, CDR2 SMNVEV (reference sequence). V was pared by 0 bases and J by 1 base, with 13 bases of the junction left unmatched. There are 21 residues in the CDR3. CDR3 region: CASSLSIKPYRGHSYNSPLHF. The CDR3, as DNA: TGTGCCAGCAGTTTATCTATTAAACCATACAGGGGGCATTCCTATAATTCACCCCTCCACTTT.